The 9 T cell receptor beta chains presented below share a single source sample, sequenced in a study of control samples from healthy donors and cancer patients. TCRdb's table, derived via immunoSEQ multiplex PCR, lists solely in-frame clones and lacks some. Of fewer than 300,000 clones listed, about 80% are singletons. Sequences were obtained from PBMCs. All receptors come from an older woman with lung cancer.

V usage is TRBV19 and J usage is TRBJ2-7, with D possibly TRBD1 on 5 matching bases. V was clipped by 5 bases and J by 1 base, with 12 bases between them. Germline CDR1 is LNHDA and CDR2 is SQIVND (reference sequence). The CDR3 is made up of 14 amino acids. The DNA of the CDR3 is TGTGCCAGTAGTGACGACAGAACGTCCTACGAGCAGTACTTC. This sequence encodes CASSDDRTSYEQYF.

CDR3 in amino acids: CASSSWSTGELFF. The CDR3 coding sequence is TGTGCCAGCAGTAGTTGGTCCACCGGGGAGCTGTTTTTT. The J gene is TRBJ2-2, the V gene TRBV12-3 or TRBV12-4; D gene ambiguous. This CDR3 has 13 amino acids. Trimming pared 5 bases from V and 4 bases from J, leaving 8 bases between.

This chain connects TRBV4-1 to TRBJ2-5, with D unclear. The V end was cut by 0 bases, the J end by 6 bases, with 11 bases between. The germline V gene encodes CDR1 MGHRA and CDR2 YSYEKL. There are 14 residues in the CDR3. CDR3: CASSQDPLVKTQYF. DNA for the CDR3: TGCGCCAGCAGCCAAGATCCCCTGGTGAAGACCCAGTACTTC.

The chain is built from TRBV11-2 and TRBJ1-2; maybe TRBD1 (6 bases). From germline, CDR1 is SGHAT and CDR2 FQNNGV. The CDR3 has 13 residues. V gave up 5 bases and J gave up 8 bases, with 15 bases separating them. CDR3 DNA sequence: TGTGCCAGCAGCCAGAGGGGGGAAGTCGGCTACACCTTC. Protein sequence: CASSQRGEVGYTF.

V usage is TRBV18 and J usage is TRBJ1-1; 7 bases align to TRBD1. The germline V gene encodes CDR1 KGHSH and CDR2 LQKENI. V trimming: 8 bases; J trimming: 0 bases; junction bases outside the gene matches: 6. The CDR3 loop spans 14 amino acids. The CDR3, as DNA: TGTGCCAGCGTGGGGACAGACTTGAACACTGAAGCTTTCTTT. This gives the protein CASVGTDLNTEAFF.

The rearrangement uses TRBV5-1 and TRBJ2-5, with unresolved D. CDR1 SGHRS and CDR2 YFSETQ come from the germline V gene. V was pared by 1 base and J by 1 base, with 5 bases between. The CDR3 loop spans 13 amino acids. The CDR3 bases are TGCGCCAGCAGCTTGCAATCCCAAGAGACCCAGTACTTC. It is translated as CASSLQSQETQYF.

The rearrangement links TRBV19 to TRBJ2-1, with D perhaps TRBD1 or TRBD2 (5 bases each). The CDR3 totals 12 residues. Trimming shortened V by 7 bases and J by 9 bases, and 13 bases separated the two germline ends. Germline values: CDR1 LNHDA, CDR2 SQIVND (reference sequence). For the CDR3, the DNA is TGTGCCAGTACGGGCAGGGCGGGTGAGCAGTTCTTC. Translation: CASTGRAGEQFF.

The rearrangement uses TRBV5-1 and TRBJ1-4, with D uncertain. This CDR3 contains 13 residues. Trimming left V 3 bases short and J 6 bases short, with 9 bases between. Germline V gene lookup returns CDR1 SGHRS and CDR2 YFSETQ. The CDR3: CASSYSSDEKLFF. The CDR3, as DNA: TGCGCCAGCAGCTATTCGTCGGATGAAAAACTGTTTTTT.

The V gene is TRBV27, the J gene TRBJ2-7; D unclear. V lost 4 bases, J lost 2 bases, and 12 bases lay in between. The germline CDR1 and CDR2 sequences are MNHEY and SMNVEV (reference sequence). The CDR3 consists of 14 residues. CDR3 nucleotides: TGTGCCAGCAGTTCCCACGGGTCGACCTACGAGCAGTACTTC. Protein: CASSSHGSTYEQYF.